This is a list of T cell receptor beta chains from one sample in a study of T cell responses to AZD1222 COVID-19 vaccine. The assay was immunoSEQ multiplex PCR, and TCRdb's table has in-frame clones only and misses some. The table has 90,000 to 120,000 clones, 70% to 90% seen once; the top ten hold around 5%. Sequenced material: peripheral blood, taken 28 days after the second AZD1222 dose. These receptors were taken from an adult who received the AZD1222 COVID-19 vaccine. CDR3s include the opening cysteine and the closing phenylalanine or tryptophan. A D gene is named only where the DNA matches it firmly. For some rows the clone size is stated as once, few or many, or as a class when expanded; others skip it.

>TRBV4-2|NA|NA|TRBJ2-5
TGTGCCAGCAGCCAAGAACAGGAGCTGGCGGAGACCCAGTACTTC
CASSQEQELAETQYF
>TRBV6-5|NA|TRBD1|TRBJ1-6
TGTGCCAGCACCGGAGACAGGGGGTATAATTCACCCCTCCACTTT
CASTGDRGYNSPLHF
>TRBV27|NA|NA|TRBJ2-7
TGTGCCAGCAGTCCACTACAGGGACTACCTCTACTCGAGCAGTACTTC
CASSPLQGLPLLEQYF
>TRBV7-9|NA|NA|TRBJ1-3
TGTGCCAGCAGTTCCCTGAGCTCTGGAAACACCATATATTTT
CASSSLSSGNTIYF
>TRBV11-2|NA|NA|TRBJ2-2
TGTGCCAGCAGCTTAGAAGATAGCGGGGAGCTGTTTTTT
CASSLEDSGELFF
>TRBV19|NA|TRBD1|TRBJ2-1
TGTGCCAGTAGGACAGGGGGATCTTACAATGAGCAGTTCTTC
CASRTGGSYNEQFF
>TRBV3-1/TRBV3-2|NA|TRBD2|TRBJ2-7
TGTGCCAGCAGCGGGACTAGCGGGGGGGACTACGAGCAGTACTTC
CASSGTSGGDYEQYF
>TRBV2|NA|TRBD2|TRBJ2-1
TGTGCCAGCCGGACCCCGGGACTAGCGGGGGGAAACTCCTACAATGAGCAGTTCTTC
CASRTPGLAGGNSYNEQFF
>TRBV6-4|NA|TRBD1|TRBJ1-2
TGTGCCAGCAGTGACACCGGGACAGCTTATGGCTACACCTTC
CASSDTGTAYGYTF
>TRBV5-4|NA|TRBD1|TRBJ1-5
TGTGCCAGCAGCACGGACAGGTATCAGCCCCAGCATTTT
CASSTDRYQPQHF
>TRBV27|NA|TRBD1|TRBJ2-7
TGTGCCAGCCGGGGACAGGGAGGGGGCGAGCAGTACTTC
CASRGQGGGEQYF
>TRBV13|few|NA|TRBJ2-2
TGTGCCTCCCGGGTAGGGGAAGAGATCACCGGGGAGCTGTTTTTT
CASRVGEEITGELFF
>TRBV4-1|NA|TRBD1|TRBJ1-1
TGCGCCAGCAGCCAAAGGGGGCTGGCGACTATTAAGAACACTGAAGCTTTCTTT
CASSQRGLATIKNTEAFF